Listed below are T cell receptor beta chains from one sample, sequenced in a study of blood T cell repertoires in COVID-19. Repertoires were generated with immunoSEQ multiplex PCR, while TCRdb's copy carries only in-frame clones and drops some. The repertoire holds 200,000 to 250,000 clones, with more than 70% as singletons. Sequencing input: peripheral blood. All receptors come from a woman aged 60-75 years with acute or convalescent COVID-19. The CDR3 runs from the conserved cysteine through the conserved F or W. D genes are given only for firm matches. Size is omitted from some rows. Given values are once, few, many or a class for expanded clones.

.	.	TRBV19	TRBJ1-5	CASSRLQQGSGNQPQHF	TGTGCCAGTAGTAGGTTACAACAGGGATCGGGCAATCAGCCCCAGCATTTT
.	TRBD1	TRBV10-1	TRBJ1-4	CASSDDRGTEKLFF	TGCGCCAGCAGCGATGACAGGGGAACAGAAAAACTGTTTTTT
.	TRBD1	TRBV7-9	TRBJ1-5	CASSLGLDRGVNQPQHF	TGTGCCAGCAGCTTAGGTTTGGACAGGGGGGTCAATCAGCCCCAGCATTTT
.	TRBD1	TRBV7-9	TRBJ2-2	CASSPRQGTGELFF	TGTGCCAGCAGCCCACGACAGGGGACCGGGGAGCTGTTTTTT
.	TRBD1	TRBV4-2	TRBJ2-5	CASSQDPQGVGQETQYF	TGTGCCAGCAGCCAAGACCCCCAGGGGGTAGGACAAGAGACCCAGTACTTC
.	TRBD2	TRBV7-9	TRBJ2-5	CASSQGLAGRTQYF	TGTGCCAGCAGTCAGGGACTAGCGGGGCGGACCCAGTACTTC
.	TRBD2	TRBV28	TRBJ2-1	CASSPPGLAGVGYNEQFF	TGTGCCAGCAGTCCCCCGGGACTAGCGGGAGTGGGGTACAATGAGCAGTTCTTC
.	TRBD1	TRBV15	TRBJ1-2	CATSGNRDREGYGYTF	TGTGCCACCAGCGGAAACCGGGACAGGGAAGGGTATGGCTACACCTTC
.	.	TRBV12-3/TRBV12-4	TRBJ1-1	CASTGGVAEAFF	TGTGCCAGCACCGGAGGCGTGGCTGAAGCTTTCTTT
few	TRBD1	TRBV30	TRBJ2-3	CAWSATGGSTDTQYF	TGTGCCTGGAGTGCAACAGGGGGGAGCACAGATACGCAGTATTTT
once	TRBD2	TRBV6-5	TRBJ2-5	CASSYWAGEETQYF	TGTGCCAGCAGTTACTGGGCGGGAGAGGAGACCCAGTACTTC
.	TRBD1	TRBV9	TRBJ2-5	CASSVPRQGWSETQYF	TGTGCCAGCAGCGTCCCCCGACAGGGGTGGTCAGAGACCCAGTACTTC
.	TRBD1	TRBV28	TRBJ2-7	CASTSLRDSHPYEQYF	TGTGCCAGCACCTCACTTCGGGACAGTCATCCCTACGAGCAGTACTTC
few	.	TRBV7-9	TRBJ1-3	CASSFTGSSGNTIYF	TGTGCCAGCAGCTTTACCGGTTCCTCCGGAAACACCATATATTTT
.	.	TRBV25-1	TRBJ1-1	CASSDMTSNTEAFF	TGTGCCAGCAGTGATATGACATCGAACACTGAAGCTTTCTTT
.	.	TRBV19	TRBJ1-3	CASSSPGHPSGNTIYF	TGTGCCAGTAGTTCCCCGGGACACCCCTCTGGAAACACCATATATTTT
.	TRBD2	TRBV7-2	TRBJ2-1	CASRTSGRSYGPYNEQFF	TGTGCCAGCAGGACTAGCGGGAGGAGCTACGGGCCCTACAATGAGCAGTTCTTC
.	TRBD1	TRBV5-4	TRBJ2-7	CASSLGQGLTYEQYF	TGTGCCAGCAGCTTAGGACAGGGCTTGACCTACGAGCAGTACTTC
.	TRBD2	TRBV5-4	TRBJ2-3	CASSLTLAGATDTQYF	TGTGCCAGCAGCTTAACCCTAGCGGGGGCCACAGATACGCAGTATTTT
.	.	TRBV18	TRBJ1-2	CASTPGAVNYGYTF	TGTGCCAGCACCCCAGGGGCGGTGAACTATGGCTACACCTTC
once	.	TRBV28	TRBJ1-5	CASRGRRGMAQHF	TGTGCCAGCAGAGGCCGCAGGGGAATGGCCCAGCATTTT
.	TRBD1	TRBV4-1	TRBJ1-4	CASSQVYRDRADEKLFF	TGCGCCAGCAGCCAAGTTTACCGGGACAGGGCAGATGAAAAACTGTTTTTT
.	.	TRBV7-2	TRBJ1-2	CASSVGSFNYGYTF	TGTGCCAGCAGCGTGGGCAGCTTTAACTATGGCTACACCTTC
.	.	TRBV21-1	TRBJ1-2	CASSETGSYGYTF	TGTGCCAGCAGCGAAACTGGGAGCTATGGCTACACCTTC
.	.	TRBV7-8	TRBJ2-7	CASSLGSVAHYEQYF	TGTGCCAGCAGCCTCGGTAGTGTAGCCCACTACGAGCAGTACTTC
.	TRBD1	TRBV6-6	TRBJ1-1	CASRELQGDTEAFF	TGTGCCAGCAGGGAACTACAGGGGGACACTGAAGCTTTCTTT
.	.	TRBV28	TRBJ1-5	CASRIRVQQPQHF	TGTGCCAGCAGGATCAGGGTCCAGCAGCCCCAGCATTTT
.	.	TRBV27	TRBJ2-7	CASSLWAAEQYF	TGTGCCAGCAGTTTATGGGCCGCCGAGCAGTACTTC
.	TRBD1	TRBV19	TRBJ1-5	CASSSGTAQPQHF	TGTGCCAGTAGTTCTGGGACAGCTCAGCCCCAGCATTTT
.	TRBD1	TRBV14	TRBJ2-7	CASSQGQGAYEQYF	TGTGCCAGCAGCCAAGGCCAGGGGGCCTACGAGCAGTACTTC
.	.	TRBV7-7	TRBJ2-2	CASSNGLTGELFF	TGTGCCAGCAGCAACGGGTTGACCGGGGAGCTGTTTTTT
once	TRBD1	TRBV5-1	TRBJ2-4	CASEFSTRTGNNIQYF	TGCGCCAGCGAATTTAGTACTAGGACAGGTAATAACATTCAGTACTTC
.	TRBD1	TRBV4-3	TRBJ1-2	CASSRQGLSFFGYTF	TGCGCCAGCAGCCGACAGGGTCTCTCTTTCTTCGGCTACACCTTC
few	TRBD1	TRBV19	TRBJ1-5	CASSVGQGDQPQHF	TGTGCCAGTAGTGTGGGACAGGGCGATCAGCCCCAGCATTTT
.	.	TRBV6-2/TRBV6-3	TRBJ2-7	CASSYKDWSSYEQYF	TGTGCCAGCAGTTACAAGGATTGGAGTTCCTACGAGCAGTACTTC
.	TRBD2	TRBV7-2	TRBJ2-1	CASSPSRTSGPPDEQFF	TGTGCCAGCAGCCCCTCGCGGACTAGCGGGCCTCCCGATGAGCAGTTCTTC